These 4 T cell receptor beta chains were sequenced from one sample in a study of blood T cell repertoires in COVID-19. Profiling relied on immunoSEQ multiplex PCR, and the TCRdb table lists in-frame clones only, not all of them. The repertoire holds about 140,000 clones, with approximately 91% as singletons. Sequenced: peripheral blood. The receptors come from a man aged 50-59 years with active or convalescent COVID-19.

The chain recombines TRBV3-1 (or the pseudogene TRBV3-2) with TRBJ2-1, with TRBD2 identical over 9 bases. The length of the CDR3 is 17 residues. The V segment lost 0 bases and the J segment 3 bases; nucleotides outside the gene matches: 6. Per germline, CDR1 LGHDT and CDR2 YNNKEL (reference sequence). In DNA, the CDR3 is TGTGCCAGCAGCCAAGAAAATAGCGGGAGAGACTACAATGAGCAGTTCTTC. Amino acids: CASSQENSGRDYNEQFF.

The chain recombines TRBV28 with TRBJ2-7; TRBD1 is a possible D gene (6 bases). Germline assignment: CDR1 MDHEN and CDR2 SYDVKM. The CDR3 sequence is 12 residues long. The germline V and J ends were trimmed by 5 bases and 10 bases, with 15 bases remaining between them. Written as DNA, the CDR3 is TGTGCCAGCAGTAGTACTACAGGGTTCCAGTACTTC. It encodes CASSSTTGFQYF.

The rearrangement links TRBV6-2 or TRBV6-3 to TRBJ1-2; possible D gene TRBD1, 5 bases. Germline CDR1 reads MNHEY; CDR2 reads SVGEGT. The CDR3 is 13 residues long. The V end was cut by 6 bases, the J end by 3 bases, with 11 bases between. CDR3 protein: CASSPDTYYGYTF. The CDR3 nucleotides read TGTGCCAGCAGCCCGGACACCTACTATGGCTACACCTTC.

The chain uses TRBV7-6 and TRBJ2-1; 12 bases are shared with TRBD2. The length of the CDR3 is 19 residues. The ends lost 1 base at V and 3 bases at J; junction bases unmatched: 10. Germline V gene data show CDR1 as SGHVS and CDR2 as FNYEAQ. The CDR3 DNA reads TGTGCCAGCAGCTTAGGCCCCGCCCGACTAGCGGGAGTCTACAATGAGCAGTTCTTC. The encoded protein is CASSLGPARLAGVYNEQFF.